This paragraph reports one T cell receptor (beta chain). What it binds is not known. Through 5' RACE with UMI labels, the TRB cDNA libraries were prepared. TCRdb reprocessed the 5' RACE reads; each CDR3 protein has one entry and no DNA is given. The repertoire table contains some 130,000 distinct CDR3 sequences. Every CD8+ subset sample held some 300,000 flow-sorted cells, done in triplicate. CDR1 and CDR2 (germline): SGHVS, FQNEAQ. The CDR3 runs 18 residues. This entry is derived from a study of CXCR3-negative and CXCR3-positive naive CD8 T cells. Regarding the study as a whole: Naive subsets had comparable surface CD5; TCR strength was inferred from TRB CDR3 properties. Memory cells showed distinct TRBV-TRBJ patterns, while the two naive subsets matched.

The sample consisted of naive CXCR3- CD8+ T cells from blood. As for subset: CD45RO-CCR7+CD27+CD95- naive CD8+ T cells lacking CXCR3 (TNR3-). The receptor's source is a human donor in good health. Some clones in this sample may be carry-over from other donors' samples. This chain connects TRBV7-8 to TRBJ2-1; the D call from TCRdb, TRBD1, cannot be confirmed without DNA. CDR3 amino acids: CASSLAETGIDSYNEQFF.